The 20 T cell receptor beta chains presented below share a single source sample, sequenced in a study of T cell changes during pregnancy in multiple sclerosis. The assay was immunoSEQ multiplex PCR, and TCRdb's table has in-frame clones only and misses some. The table lists about 22,000 clones, 90% to 95% of them singletons. The sample here was CD8+ T cells from peripheral blood mononuclear cells, taken in the third trimester of pregnancy. The receptors stem from a female donor with multiple sclerosis, enrolled in a pregnancy study.

The rearrangement links TRBV28 to TRBJ1-1; 8 bases are shared with TRBD1. Trimming at V came to 5 bases and at J to 4 bases, leaving 12 bases not matched to a gene. Germline V lookup: CDR1 MDHEN, CDR2 SYDVKM. The CDR3 runs 16 residues. In DNA form, the CDR3 reads TGTGCCAGCAGTCTTCAATCCCAGGGGGCAGGCACTGAAGCTTTCTTT. Protein product: CASSLQSQGAGTEAFF.

This clone was observed once. The gene calls are TRBV7-9 and TRBJ2-3, with 12 bases matching TRBD2. The CDR3 is 15 residues long. Germline lookup yields CDR1 SEHNR and CDR2 FQNEAQ (reference sequence). Germline trimming cut 6 bases from V and 6 bases from J; bases unmatched to any gene: 7. The CDR3 DNA follows: TGTGCCAGCAGGCTAGCGGGAGGGCCTGAGGATACGCAGTATTTT. Translated, it gives CASRLAGGPEDTQYF. The full variable domain, with the rest looked up from reference TRBV7-9 and TRBJ2-3, is DTGVSQNPRHKITKRGQNVTFRCDPISEHNRLYWYRQTLGQGPEFLTYFQNEAQLEKSRLLSDRFSAERPKGSFSTLEIQRTEQGDSAMYLCASRLAGGPEDTQYFGPGTRLTVL.

The rearrangement uses TRBV2 and TRBJ2-2, with D maybe TRBD2 (5 bases). CDR3 length: 13 residues. V gave up 8 bases and J gave up 4 bases, with 11 bases separating them. CDR1 is SNHLY, CDR2 FYNNEI, per germline. The CDR3: CASSDGVTGELFF. The CDR3 nucleotides are TGTGCCAGCTCCGACGGGGTCACCGGGGAGCTGTTTTTT.

This chain joins TRBV15 and TRBJ2-1; 7 bases line up with TRBD1. CDR3 length: 16 amino acids. V lost 4 bases, J lost 16 bases, and 22 bases stayed unmatched. Germline CDR1 is LNHNV and CDR2 is YYDKDF (reference sequence). CDR3 residues: CATSIARDSALMEYFF. CDR3 bases: TGTGCCACCAGCATCGCCCGGGACAGCGCCTTAATGGAATATTTCTTC.

The chain joins TRBV7-9 to TRBJ2-1, with TRBD1 as a possible D gene (5 bases). Germline CDR1 reads SEHNR; CDR2 reads FQNEAQ (reference sequence). The CDR3 length is 13 residues. The germline V and J ends were trimmed by 5 bases and 3 bases, with 8 bases remaining between them. This CDR3 is CASSHDSYNEQFF. In DNA, the CDR3 is TGTGCCAGCAGCCACGACAGCTACAATGAGCAGTTCTTC.

This rearrangement joins TRBV7-6 to TRBJ2-3; TRBD2 matches at 12 bases. Germline CDR1 SGHVS, CDR2 FNYEAQ. The CDR3 totals 16 residues. V was pared by 4 bases and J by 5 bases, with 7 bases of the junction left unmatched. CDR3: CASSSWTSGTKDTQYF. CDR3 bases: TGTGCCAGCAGCTCATGGACTAGCGGGACTAAAGATACGCAGTATTTT.

This chain joins TRBV7-9 and TRBJ1-2, with a possible D match to TRBD1 (5 bases). V shed 5 bases and J shed 8 bases, with 30 bases lying between them. Germline-derived CDR1 and CDR2 are SEHNR and FQNEAQ (reference sequence). The length of the CDR3 is 18 residues. The CDR3 reads CASSLPRGTSRPLWGYTF. As DNA, the CDR3 is TGTGCCAGCAGCCTACCCCGGGGGACCAGCCGGCCCCTATGGGGCTACACCTTC.

The chain joins TRBV4-3 to TRBJ2-6; maybe TRBD1 (5 bases). The CDR3 spans 17 residues. Trimming took off 1 base at V and 4 bases at J, with 14 bases between the two ends. In germline, CDR1 is LGHNA, CDR2 YSLEER. The CDR3 sequence: CASSQVTGLLGANVLTF. The CDR3, as DNA: TGCGCCAGCAGCCAAGTAACAGGTCTTCTGGGGGCCAACGTCCTGACTTTC.

V is TRBV5-1 and J is TRBJ2-2; 7 positions agree with TRBD1. Germline CDR1 SGHRS, CDR2 YFSETQ. J lost 5 bases, V lost 2 bases, and 6 bases had no gene match. The CDR3 is 15 residues long. The CDR3 is CASSFRQGWTGELFF. CDR3 sequence (DNA): TGCGCCAGCAGCTTTCGACAGGGATGGACCGGGGAGCTGTTTTTT. The full variable domain, rest sourced from reference TRBV5-1 and TRBJ2-2, is KAGVTQTPRYLIKTRGQQVTLSCSPISGHRSVSWYQQTPGQGLQFLFEYFSETQRNKGNFPGRFSGRQFSNSRSEMNVSTLELGDSALYLCASSFRQGWTGELFFGEGSRLTVL.

This chain connects TRBV11-2 to TRBJ2-1, with D maybe TRBD2 (7 bases). Trimming removed 0 bases from V and 4 bases from J, with 16 bases in between. Germline CDR1 and CDR2: SGHAT and FQNNGV. The CDR3 consists of 17 residues. The CDR3 loop is CASSLDPGGPTYNEQFF. The CDR3 nucleotides are TGTGCCAGCAGCTTAGATCCGGGGGGCCCGACTTACAATGAGCAGTTCTTC.

The rearrangement joins TRBV27 to TRBJ2-7, with TRBD2 as a possible D gene (5 bases). CDR1 is MNHEY and CDR2 is SMNVEV in the germline V gene (reference sequence). CDR3 size: 12 residues. The V and J ends lost 8 bases and 3 bases respectively, with 11 bases between them. The CDR3 coding sequence is TGTGCCAGCGGATGGAGCGGCTACGAGCAGTACTTC. Amino acids: CASGWSGYEQYF.

V is TRBV27 and J is TRBJ2-1, with D unclear. The V gene's germline CDR1 is MNHEY and CDR2 SMNVEV (reference sequence). The CDR3 covers 14 residues. Trimming removed 0 bases at V and 4 bases at J, with 7 bases between. The CDR3 DNA sequence: TGTGCCAGCAGTTTATCTGCCGGGTACAATGAGCAGTTCTTC. This gives the protein CASSLSAGYNEQFF.

The rearrangement uses TRBV6-1 and TRBJ2-1; 7 nucleotides align to TRBD2. Trimming cost V 8 bases and J 4 bases; bases outside gene matches: 11. The CDR3 length is 15 residues. Germline CDR1 and CDR2: MNHNS and SASEGT. The CDR3 DNA sequence: TGTGCCAGCCTCCTTGTGCCGGGGGGTTACAATGAGCAGTTCTTC. Protein: CASLLVPGGYNEQFF.

The chain joins TRBV2 to TRBJ1-4, with TRBD1 as a possible D gene (5 bases). The V end was cut by 7 bases, the J end by 3 bases, with 12 bases between. CDR1 is SNHLY and CDR2 is FYNNEI in the germline V gene. The CDR3 is 14 amino acids. The DNA of the CDR3 is TGTGCCAGCAATCCAGGGTCCCCTAATGAAAAACTGTTTTTT. Protein product: CASNPGSPNEKLFF.

The CDR3 coding sequence is TGTGCCAGCAGTGCCTCGGCTGGAAACACCATATATTTT. Translated: CASSASAGNTIYF. The rearrangement links TRBV27 to TRBJ1-3, with D uncertain. V was cut by 5 bases and J by 2 bases, with 7 bases left in between. Germline loops: CDR1 MNHEY, CDR2 SMNVEV (reference sequence). This CDR3 is 13 amino acids long.

The V call is TRBV7-8, the J call TRBJ2-7, with TRBD2 identical over 11 bases. The CDR3 has 16 amino acids. Germline CDR1 is SGHVS and CDR2 is FQNEAQ. V was clipped by 6 bases and J by 2 bases; unmatched bases: 9. CDR3 amino acids: CASSRHGTSGTYEQYF. The CDR3 DNA follows: TGTGCCAGCAGTCGCCACGGGACTAGCGGTACCTACGAGCAGTACTTC. The variable domain in full, with the rest retrieved from reference TRBV7-8 and TRBJ2-7, is GAGVSQSPRYKVAKRGQDVALRCDPISGHVSLFWYQQALGQGPEFLTYFQNEAQLDKSGLPSDRFFAERPEGSVSTLKIQRTQQEDSAVYLCASSRHGTSGTYEQYFGPGTRLTVT.

This rearrangement joins TRBV27 to TRBJ1-1; perhaps TRBD1 as D (6 bases). CDR1 and CDR2 from the germline V gene are MNHEY and SMNVEV (reference sequence). The CDR3 runs to 13 residues. Trimming pared 8 bases from V and 0 bases from J, leaving 10 bases between. CDR3 amino acids: CASVGAVNTEAFF. The CDR3 DNA reads TGTGCCAGCGTGGGGGCAGTGAACACTGAAGCTTTCTTT.

The rearrangement links TRBV4-2 to TRBJ1-1; possible D gene TRBD1, 6 bases. There are 15 residues in the CDR3. Germline values: CDR1 LGHNA, CDR2 YNFKEQ. Trimming left V 2 bases short and J 7 bases short, with 17 bases between. The CDR3 DNA reads as TGTGCCAGCAGCCAATCTACACAGGGAGTCGATGAAGCTTTCTTT. Translated, it gives CASSQSTQGVDEAFF.

In DNA, the CDR3 is TGTGCCAGCAACTCAGACAGGGGCCCGGACGAGCAGTACTTC. This gives the protein CASNSDRGPDEQYF. The chain recombines TRBV28 with TRBJ2-7, with 8 bases matching TRBD1. The V segment lost 7 bases and the J segment 5 bases; nucleotides outside the gene matches: 10. CDR3 length: 14 residues. CDR1 MDHEN and CDR2 SYDVKM come from the germline V gene.

This chain connects TRBV27 to TRBJ2-7; 8 nucleotides agree with TRBD2. CDR1 and CDR2 (germline): MNHEY, SMNVEV (reference sequence). The CDR3 length is 14 residues. V lost 5 bases to trimming and J lost 2 bases; unmatched junction nucleotides: 5. Here the CDR3 DNA reads TGTGCCAGCAGTGAACCGGGACTAGCCTACGAGCAGTACTTC. It translates to CASSEPGLAYEQYF.